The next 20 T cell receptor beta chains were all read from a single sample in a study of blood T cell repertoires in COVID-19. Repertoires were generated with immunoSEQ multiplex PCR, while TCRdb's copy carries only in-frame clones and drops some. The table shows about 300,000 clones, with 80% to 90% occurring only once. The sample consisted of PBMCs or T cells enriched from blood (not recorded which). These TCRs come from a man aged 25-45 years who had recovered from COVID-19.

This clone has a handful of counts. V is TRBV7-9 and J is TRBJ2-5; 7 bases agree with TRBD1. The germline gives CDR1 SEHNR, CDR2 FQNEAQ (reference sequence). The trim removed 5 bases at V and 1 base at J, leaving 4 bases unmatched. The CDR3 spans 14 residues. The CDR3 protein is CASSRTGRQETQYF. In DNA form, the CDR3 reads TGTGCCAGCAGCCGGACAGGTCGCCAAGAGACCCAGTACTTC.

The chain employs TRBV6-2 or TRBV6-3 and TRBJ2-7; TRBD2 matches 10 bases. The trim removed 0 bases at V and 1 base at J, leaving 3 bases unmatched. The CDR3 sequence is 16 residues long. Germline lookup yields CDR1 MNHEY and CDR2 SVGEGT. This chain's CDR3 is CASSYSKAGGSYEQYF. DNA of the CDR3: TGTGCCAGCAGTTACTCGAAAGCGGGGGGGTCCTACGAGCAGTACTTC.

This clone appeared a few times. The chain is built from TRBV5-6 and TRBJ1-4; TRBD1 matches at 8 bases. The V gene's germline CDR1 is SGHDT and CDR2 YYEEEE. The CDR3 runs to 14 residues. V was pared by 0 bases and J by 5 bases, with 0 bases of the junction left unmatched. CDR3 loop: CASSLGQGNEKLFF. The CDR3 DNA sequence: TGTGCCAGCAGCTTGGGACAGGGGAATGAAAAACTGTTTTTT.

The CDR3: CASSTGGPGPYEQYF. The CDR3 DNA follows: TGCGCCAGCAGTACTGGGGGCCCGGGCCCCTACGAGCAGTACTTC. The rearrangement joins TRBV10-2 to TRBJ2-7, with D possibly being TRBD1 (6 bases). Between the trimmed V and J ends, which lost 5 bases and 2 bases, there was a span of 16 bases. Germline values: CDR1 WSHSY, CDR2 SAAADI. The CDR3 is 15 residues long.

CDR3 nucleotide sequence: TGTGCCAGTAGTGTGACAGTCGATGGCTACACCTTC. Protein: CASSVTVDGYTF. The chain combines TRBV19 with TRBJ1-2; D possibly corresponds to TRBD1 (5 bases). Trimming cost V 5 bases and J 6 bases, with 10 bases left between them. The CDR3 loop spans 12 amino acids. Germline CDR1 is LNHDA and CDR2 is SQIVND (reference sequence).

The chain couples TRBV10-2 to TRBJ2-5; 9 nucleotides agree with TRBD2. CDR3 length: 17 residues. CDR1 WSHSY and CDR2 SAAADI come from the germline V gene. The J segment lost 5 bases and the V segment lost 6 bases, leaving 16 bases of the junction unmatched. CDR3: CASRNGRGGRMSETQYF. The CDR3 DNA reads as TGCGCCAGCAGGAATGGGCGGGGGGGCCGGATGTCGGAGACCCAGTACTTC.

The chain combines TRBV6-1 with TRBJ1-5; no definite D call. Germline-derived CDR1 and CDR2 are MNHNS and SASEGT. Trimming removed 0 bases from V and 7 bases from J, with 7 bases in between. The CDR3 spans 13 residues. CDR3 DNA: TGTGCCAGCAGTGAAGCGGGCAGGCAGCCCCAGCATTTT. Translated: CASSEAGRQPQHF.

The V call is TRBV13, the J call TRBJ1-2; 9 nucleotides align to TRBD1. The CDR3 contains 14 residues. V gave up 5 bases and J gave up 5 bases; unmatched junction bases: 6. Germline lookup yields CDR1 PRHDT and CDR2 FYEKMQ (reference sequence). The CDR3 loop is CASSIQGARYGYTF. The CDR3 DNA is TGTGCCAGCAGCATACAGGGGGCCCGATATGGCTACACCTTC.

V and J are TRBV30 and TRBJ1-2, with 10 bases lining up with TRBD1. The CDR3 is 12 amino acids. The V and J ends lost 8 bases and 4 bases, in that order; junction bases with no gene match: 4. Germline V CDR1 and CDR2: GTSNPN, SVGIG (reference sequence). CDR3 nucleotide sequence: TGTGCCCAAAGGACAGGGGGCTATGGCTACACCTTC. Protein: CAQRTGGYGYTF.

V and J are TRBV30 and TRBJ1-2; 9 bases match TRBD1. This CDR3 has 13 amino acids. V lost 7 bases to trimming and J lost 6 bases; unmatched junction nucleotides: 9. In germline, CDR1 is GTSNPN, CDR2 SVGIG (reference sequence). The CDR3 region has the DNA TGTGCCTACCTCGACAGGGGGATGAATGGCTACACCTTC. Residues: CAYLDRGMNGYTF. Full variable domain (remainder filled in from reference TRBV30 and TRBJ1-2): SQTIHQWPATLVQPVGSPLSLECTVEGTSNPNLYWYRQAAGRGLQLLFYSVGIGQISSEVPQNLSASRPQDRQFILSSKKLLLSDSGFYLCAYLDRGMNGYTFGSGTRLTVV.

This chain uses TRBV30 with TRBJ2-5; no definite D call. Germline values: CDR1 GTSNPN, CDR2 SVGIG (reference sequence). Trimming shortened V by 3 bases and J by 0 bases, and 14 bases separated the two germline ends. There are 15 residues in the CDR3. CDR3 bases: TGTGCCTGGAGGTTCCCCGGGTTGAACCAAGAGACCCAGTACTTC. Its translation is CAWRFPGLNQETQYF. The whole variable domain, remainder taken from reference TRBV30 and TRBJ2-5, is SQTIHQWPATLVQPVGSPLSLECTVEGTSNPNLYWYRQAAGRGLQLLFYSVGIGQISSEVPQNLSASRPQDRQFILSSKKLLLSDSGFYLCAWRFPGLNQETQYFGPGTRLLVL.

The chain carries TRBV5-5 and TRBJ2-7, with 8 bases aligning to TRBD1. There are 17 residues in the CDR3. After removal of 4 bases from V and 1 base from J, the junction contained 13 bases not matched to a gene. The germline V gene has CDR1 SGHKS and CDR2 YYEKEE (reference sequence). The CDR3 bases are TGTGCCAGCAGCCTTGGCCCTGACAGGGGTGCTTCCTACGAGCAGTACTTC. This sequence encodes CASSLGPDRGASYEQYF.

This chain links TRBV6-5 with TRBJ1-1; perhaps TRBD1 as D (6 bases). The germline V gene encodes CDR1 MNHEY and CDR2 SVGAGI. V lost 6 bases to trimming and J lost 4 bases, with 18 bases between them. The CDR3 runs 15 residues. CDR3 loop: CASSSGGRGGTEAFF. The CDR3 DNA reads TGTGCCAGCAGCTCGGGGGGGCGCGGTGGCACTGAAGCTTTCTTT.

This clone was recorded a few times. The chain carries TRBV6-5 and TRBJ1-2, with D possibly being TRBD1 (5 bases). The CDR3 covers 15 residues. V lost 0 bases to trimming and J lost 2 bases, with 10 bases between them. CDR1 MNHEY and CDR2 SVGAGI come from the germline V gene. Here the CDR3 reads CASSYSSQGNYGYTF. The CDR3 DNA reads TGTGCCAGCAGTTACTCGAGTCAGGGAAACTATGGCTACACCTTC.

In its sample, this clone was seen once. CDR3 amino acids: CASKQDRDPYEQYF. The CDR3 coding sequence is TGTGCCAGCAAACAGGACAGGGATCCCTACGAGCAGTACTTC. The chain uses TRBV7-2 and TRBJ2-7; 8 nucleotides match TRBD1. The CDR3 extends over 14 amino acids. Germline CDR1 is SGHTA and CDR2 is FQGNSA. Trimming removed 7 bases from V and 2 bases from J; junction bases left unmatched: 7.

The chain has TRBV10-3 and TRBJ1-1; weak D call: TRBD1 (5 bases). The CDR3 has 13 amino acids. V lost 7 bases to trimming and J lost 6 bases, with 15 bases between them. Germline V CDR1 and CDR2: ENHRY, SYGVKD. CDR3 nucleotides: TGTGCCATCACCCAGGGACTCGGGGCTGAAGCTTTCTTT. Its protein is CAITQGLGAEAFF.

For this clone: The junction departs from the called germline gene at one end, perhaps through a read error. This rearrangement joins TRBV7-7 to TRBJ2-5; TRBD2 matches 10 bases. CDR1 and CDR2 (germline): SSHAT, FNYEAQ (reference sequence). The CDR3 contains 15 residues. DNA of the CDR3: TGTGCTAGCAGCACCTCAGCGGGGGGGGCCGAGACCCAGTACTTC. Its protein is CASSTSAGGAETQYF.

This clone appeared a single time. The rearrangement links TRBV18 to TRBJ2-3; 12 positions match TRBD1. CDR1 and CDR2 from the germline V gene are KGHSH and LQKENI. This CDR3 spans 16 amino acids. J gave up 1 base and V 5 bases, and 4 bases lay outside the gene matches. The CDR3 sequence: CASSGGTGGRTDTQYF. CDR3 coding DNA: TGTGCCAGCTCAGGGGGGACAGGGGGCCGCACAGATACGCAGTATTTT.

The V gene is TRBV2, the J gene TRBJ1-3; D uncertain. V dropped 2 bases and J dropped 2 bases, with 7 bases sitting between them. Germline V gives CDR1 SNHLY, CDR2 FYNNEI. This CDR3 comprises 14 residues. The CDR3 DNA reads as TGTGCCAGCAGTGAATGGCTGGCTGGAAACACCATATATTTT. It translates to CASSEWLAGNTIYF. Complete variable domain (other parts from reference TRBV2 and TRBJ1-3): EPEVTQTPSHQVTQMGQEVILRCVPISNHLYFYWYRQILGQKVEFLVSFYNNEISEKSEIFDDQFSVERPDGSNFTLKIRSTKLEDSAMYFCASSEWLAGNTIYFGEGSWLTVV.

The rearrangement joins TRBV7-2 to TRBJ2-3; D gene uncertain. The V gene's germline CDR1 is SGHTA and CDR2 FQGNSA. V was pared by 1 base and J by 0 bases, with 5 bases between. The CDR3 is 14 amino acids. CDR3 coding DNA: TGTGCCAGCAGCTTAGTATTTAGCACAGATACGCAGTATTTT. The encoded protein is CASSLVFSTDTQYF. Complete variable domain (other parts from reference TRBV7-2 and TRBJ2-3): GAGVSQSPSNKVTEKGKDVELRCDPISGHTALYWYRQSLGQGLEFLIYFQGNSAPDKSGLPSDRFSAERTGGSVSTLTIQRTQQEDSAVYLCASSLVFSTDTQYFGPGTRLTVL.